These 7 T cell receptor beta chains were sequenced from one sample in a study of blood T cell repertoires in COVID-19. Profiling relied on immunoSEQ multiplex PCR, and the TCRdb table lists in-frame clones only, not all of them. The top ten hold under 3.5% of the sample, which has approximately 180,000 clones, approximately 83% seen once. The sequenced sample consisted of peripheral blood. These receptors all stem from a man between 60 and 75 years old with acute or convalescent COVID-19.

This chain uses TRBV28 with TRBJ1-6, with 9 positions matching TRBD1. CDR3 length equals 16 residues. Trimming cost V 7 bases and J 6 bases; bases outside gene matches: 10. Germline V gene sequence: CDR1 MDHEN, CDR2 SYDVKM. The chain's CDR3 is CASNGARDRANSPLHF. As DNA, the CDR3 is TGTGCCAGCAACGGTGCCAGGGACAGGGCTAATTCACCCCTCCACTTT.

V gene TRBV2 combines with J gene TRBJ2-6, with TRBD1 as a possible D gene (6 bases). Germline V gives CDR1 SNHLY, CDR2 FYNNEI. V lost 1 base and J 2 bases, leaving 6 bases between the germline ends. This CDR3 comprises 15 residues. In DNA, the CDR3 is TGTGCCAGCAGTGAAGAGGGGGCTGGGGCCAACGTCCTGACTTTC. It specifies CASSEEGAGANVLTF. Filled out from reference TRBV2 and TRBJ2-6, the complete variable domain reads EPEVTQTPSHQVTQMGQEVILRCVPISNHLYFYWYRQILGQKVEFLVSFYNNEISEKSEIFDDQFSVERPDGSNFTLKIRSTKLEDSAMYFCASSEEGAGANVLTFGAGSRLTVL.

The V gene is TRBV27, the J gene TRBJ2-3, with D maybe TRBD2 (6 bases). In germline, CDR1 is MNHEY, CDR2 SMNVEV (reference sequence). Trimming removed 3 bases at V and 5 bases at J, with 9 bases between. The CDR3 runs to 13 residues. CDR3 sequence reads: CASSFREKDTQYF. The CDR3 DNA follows: TGTGCCAGCAGTTTTCGGGAGAAAGATACGCAGTATTTT.

The chain combines TRBV18 with TRBJ1-3; 7 bases match TRBD1. Germline V lookup: CDR1 KGHSH, CDR2 LQKENI. This CDR3 has 15 amino acids. V trimming: 2 bases; J trimming: 0 bases; junction bases outside the gene matches: 1. The chain's CDR3 is CASSPGTASGNTIYF. CDR3 sequence (DNA): TGTGCCAGCTCACCAGGGACAGCCTCTGGAAACACCATATATTTT.

The rearrangement uses TRBV7-2 and TRBJ1-6, with D perhaps matching TRBD1 (6 bases). This CDR3 has 14 residues. The V end was cut by 5 bases, the J end by 7 bases, with 12 bases between. CDR1 SGHTA and CDR2 FQGNSA come from the germline V gene. The CDR3 protein is CASSVGQQNSPLHF. CDR3 DNA: TGTGCCAGCAGCGTGGGACAACAAAATTCACCCCTCCACTTT.

The count of this clone is one. The gene calls are TRBV19 and TRBJ2-6, with 15 bases that match TRBD2. Trimming at V came to 7 bases and at J to 2 bases, leaving 6 bases not matched to a gene. CDR3 size: 18 residues. Germline V CDR1 and CDR2: LNHDA, SQIVND (reference sequence). The CDR3 protein is CASIRGLAGGAGANVLTF. The CDR3 bases are TGTGCCAGTATCCGGGGACTAGCGGGAGGTGCTGGGGCCAACGTCCTGACTTTC.

V gene TRBV5-6 combines with J gene TRBJ2-4; 7 nucleotides match TRBD1. The CDR3 has 17 residues. The germline V gene has CDR1 SGHDT and CDR2 YYEEEE. J gave up 2 bases and V 2 bases, and 10 bases lay outside the gene matches. The DNA for the CDR3 is TGTGCCAGCAGCTTATTTGGACAGGACGGAACCAAAAACATTCAGTACTTC. Translation gives CASSLFGQDGTKNIQYF.